This T cell receptor beta chain was documented in a study of cytomegalovirus exposure and HLA in healthy donors. The study, taken as a whole, reports: A few chains tied to CMV proved CMV antigen-specific in vitro. Most sequenced TCRs were rare (though some public TCRs occurred in many donors). Diagnosis of cytomegalovirus status made by the classifier reportedly showed high specificity and sensitivity. Cytomegalovirus association was listed for 150 to 200 TCR beta chains.

Here immunoSEQ multiplex PCR was the method, and the copy in TCRdb shows in-frame clones only, minus some. The sample yields some 54,000 clones, 90% seen once. The V segment lost 5 bases and the J segment 0 bases; nucleotides outside the gene matches: 3. The CDR3 is 14 residues long. Germline V gene data show CDR1 as MNHEY and CDR2 as SVGAGI. On this clone: The antigen is not known.

The sequencing input was PBMCs. This TCR was recovered from a man aged 18 to 29 in good health and CMV-seronegative. This chain joins TRBV6-5 and TRBJ2-7; 8 positions agree with TRBD2. CDR3 residues: CASSPAGASYEQYF. For the CDR3, the DNA is TGTGCCAGCAGTCCAGCGGGAGCCTCCTACGAGCAGTACTTC.